One sample yielded the 8 T cell receptor beta chains listed below, sequenced in a study of T cell responses to AZD1222 COVID-19 vaccine. Repertoires were generated with immunoSEQ multiplex PCR, while TCRdb's copy carries only in-frame clones and drops some. The repertoire has some 130,000 clones, approximately 90% of them found once; the top ten carry over 1.5%. The sample consisted of peripheral blood, taken on day 0 of AZD1222 vaccination. These receptors came from an adult in good health.

The chain has TRBV6-5 and TRBJ1-1; D not certain. This CDR3 comprises 12 residues. In germline, CDR1 is MNHEY, CDR2 SVGAGI. V lost 7 bases to trimming and J lost 8 bases, with 14 bases between them. CDR3 sequence reads: CASILNGQEAFF. As DNA, the CDR3 is TGTGCCAGCATTCTTAACGGTCAGGAAGCTTTCTTT.

The chain uses TRBV7-2 and TRBJ1-1; D is unresolved. Germline CDR1 is SGHTA and CDR2 is FQGNSA. Trimming stripped 0 bases from V and 0 bases from J, with 14 bases between. The CDR3 is 17 amino acids. The CDR3 loop is CASSLAKAAFMNTEAFF. The CDR3 DNA follows: TGTGCCAGCAGCTTAGCGAAGGCAGCCTTTATGAACACTGAAGCTTTCTTT.

The table lists this clone with a count of one. This CDR3 is CASTGQQSTSGVLEQYF. In nucleotides, the CDR3 is TGTGCCAGCACGGGACAGCAATCAACTAGCGGGGTTTTGGAGCAGTACTTC. The J gene is TRBJ2-7, the V gene TRBV2; TRBD2 matches 10 bases. With 7 bases clipped from V and 7 bases from J, the junction kept 19 bases outside the gene matches. The CDR3 runs to 17 residues. Germline V gene lookup returns CDR1 SNHLY and CDR2 FYNNEI.

The CDR3 DNA is TGTGCCAGCAGCCGGGGGGAGGGCGTTCAGAGAACTACGTATGGCTACACCTTC. This gives the protein CASSRGEGVQRTTYGYTF. The V gene is TRBV3-1 (or the pseudogene TRBV3-2), the J gene TRBJ1-2, with a weak D call TRBD1 (5 bases). CDR1 is LGHDT, CDR2 YNNKEL, per germline (reference sequence). V lost 4 bases and J 5 bases, leaving 26 bases between the germline ends. The CDR3 loop spans 18 amino acids.

This clone occurred once. The V and J genes are TRBV7-2 and TRBJ2-4, with D possibly being TRBD1 (6 bases). The germline V gene encodes CDR1 SGHTA and CDR2 FQGNSA. The V gene lost 5 bases and the J gene lost 3 bases, with 14 bases spanning the gap. This CDR3 has 15 residues. The CDR3 reads CASSQERTVKNIQYF. The CDR3 bases are TGTGCCAGCAGCCAAGAAAGGACAGTCAAAAACATTCAGTACTTC.

The chain carries TRBV6-2 or TRBV6-3 and TRBJ2-1, with D possibly matching TRBD2 (5 bases). With 0 bases removed from V and 4 bases from J, the gap between germline ends came to 16 bases. CDR1 and CDR2 from the germline V gene are MNHEY and SVGEGT. The CDR3 is made up of 17 amino acids. The CDR3 DNA sequence: TGTGCCAGCAGTTACTCCGTGGCGGGTCTACGTTACAATGAGCAGTTCTTC. Residues: CASSYSVAGLRYNEQFF.

V gene TRBV7-9 combines with J gene TRBJ2-2, with a possible D match to TRBD1 (6 bases). This CDR3 is 16 amino acids long. Trimming stripped 5 bases from V and 2 bases from J, with 15 bases between. The germline V gene has CDR1 SEHNR and CDR2 FQNEAQ (reference sequence). The CDR3 DNA is TGTGCCAGCAGCCCAAAGGTGGGACAAAACACCGGGGAGCTGTTTTTT. Protein sequence: CASSPKVGQNTGELFF.

This chain uses TRBV6-4 with TRBJ1-6, with TRBD1 matching 8 bases. The CDR3 runs to 15 residues. Germline CDR1 MRHNA, CDR2 SNTAGT. V was clipped by 5 bases and J by 8 bases; unmatched bases: 8. In DNA form, the CDR3 reads TGTGCCAGCAGTAAACAGGGGGGAATGGATTCACCCCTCCACTTT. This gives the protein CASSKQGGMDSPLHF.